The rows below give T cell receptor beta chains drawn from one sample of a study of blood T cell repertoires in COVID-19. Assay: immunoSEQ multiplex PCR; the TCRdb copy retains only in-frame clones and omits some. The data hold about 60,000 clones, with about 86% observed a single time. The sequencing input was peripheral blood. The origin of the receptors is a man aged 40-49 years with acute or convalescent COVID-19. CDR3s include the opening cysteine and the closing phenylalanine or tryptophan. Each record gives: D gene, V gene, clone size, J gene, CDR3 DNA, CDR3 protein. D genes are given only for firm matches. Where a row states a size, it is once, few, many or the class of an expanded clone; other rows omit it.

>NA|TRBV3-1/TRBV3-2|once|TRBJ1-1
TGTGCCAGCAGCCAAGATCCCCACGGCACTGAAGCTTTCTTT
CASSQDPHGTEAFF
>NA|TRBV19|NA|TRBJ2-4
TGTGCCAGTACCCCCTCGCCGGGAAACATTCAGTACTTC
CASTPSPGNIQYF
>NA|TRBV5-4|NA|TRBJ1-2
TGTGCCAGCGGCGGAATACAGGGATCCCCAAACTATGGCTACACCTTC
CASGGIQGSPNYGYTF
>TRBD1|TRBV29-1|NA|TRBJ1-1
TGCAGCGTGACGGGGACAGGGTTGGGGAACACTGAAGCTTTCTTT
CSVTGTGLGNTEAFF
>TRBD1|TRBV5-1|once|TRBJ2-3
TGCGCCAGCAGCTTAGGGGACAGGGTCTTTGATACGCAGTATTTT
CASSLGDRVFDTQYF
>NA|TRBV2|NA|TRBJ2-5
TGTGCCAGCAGTGATAGCCGCAGAGAGACCCAGTACTTC
CASSDSRRETQYF
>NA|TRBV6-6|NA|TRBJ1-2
TGTGCCAGCAGTTACCTATGGAGCGCCGGCTACACCTTC
CASSYLWSAGYTF
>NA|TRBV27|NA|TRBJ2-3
TGTGCCACCAGGGGATGGGGCGAACGGAGCACAGATACGCAGTATTTT
CATRGWGERSTDTQYF
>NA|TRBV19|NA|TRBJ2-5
TGTGCCAGTAGGGGGGGAGAGACCCAGTACTTC
CASRGGETQYF
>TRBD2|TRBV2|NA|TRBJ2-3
TGTGCCAGCGGACGACTAGCGGGGAACCCAGATACGCAGTATTTT
CASGRLAGNPDTQYF
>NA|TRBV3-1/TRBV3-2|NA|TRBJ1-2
TGTGCCAGCAGCCAAGGTCCTGAGTCAGGCTACACCTTC
CASSQGPESGYTF